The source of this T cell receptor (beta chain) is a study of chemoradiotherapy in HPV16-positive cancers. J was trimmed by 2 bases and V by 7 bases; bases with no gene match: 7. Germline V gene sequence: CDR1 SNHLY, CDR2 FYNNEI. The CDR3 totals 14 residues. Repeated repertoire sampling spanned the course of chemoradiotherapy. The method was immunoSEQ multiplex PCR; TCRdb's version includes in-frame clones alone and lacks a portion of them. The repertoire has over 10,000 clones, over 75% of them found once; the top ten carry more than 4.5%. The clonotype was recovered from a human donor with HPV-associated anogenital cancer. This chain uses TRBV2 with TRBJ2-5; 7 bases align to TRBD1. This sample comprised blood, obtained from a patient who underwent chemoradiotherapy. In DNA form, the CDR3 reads TGTGCCAGCATGGGACAGCCCAAACAAGAGACCCAGTACTTC. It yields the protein CASMGQPKQETQYF.